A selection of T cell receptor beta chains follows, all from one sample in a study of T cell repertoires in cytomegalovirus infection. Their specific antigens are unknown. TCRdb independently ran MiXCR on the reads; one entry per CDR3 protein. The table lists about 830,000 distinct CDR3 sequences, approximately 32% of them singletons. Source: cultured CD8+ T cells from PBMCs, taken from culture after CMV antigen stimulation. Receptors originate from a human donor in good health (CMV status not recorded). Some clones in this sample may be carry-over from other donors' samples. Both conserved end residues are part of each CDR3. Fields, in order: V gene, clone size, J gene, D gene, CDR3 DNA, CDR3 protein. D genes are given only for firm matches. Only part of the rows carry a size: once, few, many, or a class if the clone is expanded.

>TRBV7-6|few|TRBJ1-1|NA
TGTGCCAGCAGAGGGGGAGGGCTGAACACTGAAGCTTTCTTT
CASRGGGLNTEAFF
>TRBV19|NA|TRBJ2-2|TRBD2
TGTGCCAGTAGTCTGACTAGCGGGTTCACCGGGGAGCTGTTTTTT
CASSLTSGFTGELFF
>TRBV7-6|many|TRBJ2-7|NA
TGTGCCAGCAGCGAAGCGGCTTACGAGCAGTACTTC
CASSEAAYEQYF
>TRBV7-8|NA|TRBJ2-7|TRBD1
TGTGCCAGCAACCAACAGGGGGCCGGGGCCTACGAGCAGTACTTC
CASNQQGAGAYEQYF
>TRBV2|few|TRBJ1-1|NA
TGTGCCATCCTGGACGTCGGGCCCATTAAGGACACTGAAGCTTTCTTT
CAILDVGPIKDTEAFF
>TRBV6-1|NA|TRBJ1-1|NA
TGTGCCAGCTTCAGTAGGGGTCGGACTGAAGCTTTCTTT
CASFSRGRTEAFF
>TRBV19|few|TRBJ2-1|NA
TGTGCCAGTAGTATATATCAGGGTAATGAGCAGTTCTTC
CASSIYQGNEQFF
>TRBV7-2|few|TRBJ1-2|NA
TGTGCCAGCAGACAATGGTCTGACATCGATGGCTACACCTTC
CASRQWSDIDGYTF
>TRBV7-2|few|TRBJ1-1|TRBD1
TGTGCCAGCAGCTCCCCCGACAGGGAGTGGGTGAACACTGAAGCTTTCTTT
CASSSPDREWVNTEAFF
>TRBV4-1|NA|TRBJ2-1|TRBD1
TGCGCCAGCAGCCAAGGTGGACAGGTCTCCTACAATGAGCAGTTCTTC
CASSQGGQVSYNEQFF
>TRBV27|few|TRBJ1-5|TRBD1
TGTGCCAGCAGTTTTAGGACAGGCGGTGGCAATCAGCCCCAGCATTTT
CASSFRTGGGNQPQHF
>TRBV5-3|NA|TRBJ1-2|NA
TGTGCCAGCAGCCCGGAGGCAGGGAACTATGGCTACACCTTC
CASSPEAGNYGYTF
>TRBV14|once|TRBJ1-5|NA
TGTGCCAGCAGCCAACTGGGTCAGCCCCAGCATTTT
CASSQLGQPQHF
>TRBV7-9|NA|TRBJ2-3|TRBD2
TGTGCCAGCAGCTATGTGCTCCGGACTAGCGAAGTCACAGATACGCAGTATTTT
CASSYVLRTSEVTDTQYF
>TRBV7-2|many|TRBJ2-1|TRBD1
TGTGCCAGCAGCCCAACAGGGGGCTCGAGTGATGAGCAGTTCTTC
CASSPTGGSSDEQFF
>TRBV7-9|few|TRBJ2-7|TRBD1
TGTGCCAGCAGCTTACAACAGGGGTCCTACGAGCAGTACTTC
CASSLQQGSYEQYF
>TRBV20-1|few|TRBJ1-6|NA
TGCAGTGCTCCCCACACGGACGGTTTGAGCACCTATAATTCACCCCTCCACTTT
CSAPHTDGLSTYNSPLHF
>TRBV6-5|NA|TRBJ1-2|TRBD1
TGTGCCAGCAGCCTTGGACAGGGGACAGGCTACACCTTC
CASSLGQGTGYTF
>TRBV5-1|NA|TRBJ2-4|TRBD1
TGCGCCAGCAGCTTGGGGGGCATAACCCGGGACAGCAAAAACATTCAGTACTTC
CASSLGGITRDSKNIQYF
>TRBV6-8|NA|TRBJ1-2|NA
TGTGCCAGCAGTTACTCGATAGGCAGGGGATTTCATGGCTACACCTTC
CASSYSIGRGFHGYTF
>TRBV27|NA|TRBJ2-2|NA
TGTGCCAGCAGTACCCCGACAGGGAGGTTATATACAGGGGAGCTGTTTTTT
CASSTPTGRLYTGELFF
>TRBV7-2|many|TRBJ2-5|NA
TGTGCCAGCAGCTTAGAGTCTAGCGAGACCCAGTACTTC
CASSLESSETQYF
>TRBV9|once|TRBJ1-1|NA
TGTGCCAGCAGCGTAGGCGATGACACTGAAGCTTTCTTT
CASSVGDDTEAFF
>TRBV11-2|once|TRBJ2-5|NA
TGTGCCAGCAGCTTTAATCTAGCGCAAGAGACCCAGTACTTC
CASSFNLAQETQYF
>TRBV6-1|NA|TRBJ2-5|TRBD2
TGTGCCAGCAGAGGACTAGCGGGGGGCTACCAAGAGACCCAGTACTTC
CASRGLAGGYQETQYF
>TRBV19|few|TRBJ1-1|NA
TGTGCCAGTAGTTCTCAGTCAACGGGACCGAAGAACACTGAAGCTTTCTTT
CASSSQSTGPKNTEAFF
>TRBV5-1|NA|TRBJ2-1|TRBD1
TGCGCCAGCAGCTCAGAGGACAGGGGGCGAGGTGAGCAGTTCTTC
CASSSEDRGRGEQFF
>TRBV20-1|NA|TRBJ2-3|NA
TGCAGTGCTAGAAAAGGGACGAGGGGAGCAGATACGCAGTATTTT
CSARKGTRGADTQYF
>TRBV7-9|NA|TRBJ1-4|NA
TGTGCCAGCAGCTTAGGGCGGTCAACCTTTGCAACTAATGAAAAACTGTTTTTT
CASSLGRSTFATNEKLFF
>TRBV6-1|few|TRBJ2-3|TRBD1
TGTGCCAGCAGTTTTTACAGGGGTGATACGCAGTATTTT
CASSFYRGDTQYF
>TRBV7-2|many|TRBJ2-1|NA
TGTGCCAGCAGTTGGGGCCCCCGCTCCTACAATGAGCAGTTCTTC
CASSWGPRSYNEQFF
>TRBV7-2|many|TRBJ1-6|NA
TGTGCCAGCAACCGGGGGGTAAATTCACCCCTCCACTTT
CASNRGVNSPLHF
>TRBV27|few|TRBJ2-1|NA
TGTGCCAGCAGTGCGGGCTTTGGTGACGATGAGCAGTTCTTC
CASSAGFGDDEQFF
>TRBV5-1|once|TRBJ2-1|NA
TGCGCCAGCAGCTTGTGGGGGGACACCTACAATGAGCAGTTCTTC
CASSLWGDTYNEQFF
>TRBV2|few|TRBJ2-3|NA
TGTGCCAGCAGTGAAGGGGGAGCCAGCACAGATACGCAGTATTTT
CASSEGGASTDTQYF
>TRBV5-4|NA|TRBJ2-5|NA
TGTGCCAGCAGCACGGACGGGGAAGAGACCCAGTACTTC
CASSTDGEETQYF
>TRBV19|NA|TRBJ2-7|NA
TGTGCCAGTAGTGTGGCCCGGGACGGAAAAAGCTCCTACGAGCAGTACTTC
CASSVARDGKSSYEQYF
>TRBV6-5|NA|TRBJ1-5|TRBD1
TGTGCCAGCAGCCCCCTGGGGACAGGGGCACTAAATCAGCCCCAGCATTTT
CASSPLGTGALNQPQHF
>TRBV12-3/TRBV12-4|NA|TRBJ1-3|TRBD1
TGTGCCAGCACCCTAACAGGGGCTGGAAACACCATATATTTT
CASTLTGAGNTIYF
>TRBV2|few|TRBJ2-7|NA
TGTGCCAGCACCCACCTCCTGGGACCCGGCCACGAGCAGTACTTC
CASTHLLGPGHEQYF
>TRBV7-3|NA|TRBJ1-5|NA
TGTGCCAGCAGCCAGACTGTAGGGCAGCCCCAGCATTTT
CASSQTVGQPQHF
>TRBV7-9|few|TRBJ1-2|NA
TGTGCCAGCAGCACCCGGGCGCTGCGGATCTATGGCTACACCTTC
CASSTRALRIYGYTF
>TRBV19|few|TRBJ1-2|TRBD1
TGTGCCAGTAGTAATTCCCACGGACAGGTCTATGGCTACACCTTC
CASSNSHGQVYGYTF
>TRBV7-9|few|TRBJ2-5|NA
TGTGCCAGCAGCCTGCACGGAGACCAAGAGACCCAGTACTTC
CASSLHGDQETQYF
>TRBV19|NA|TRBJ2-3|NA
TGTGCCAGTAGTCCGAGCGGGTACGGCACAGATACGCAGTATTTT
CASSPSGYGTDTQYF
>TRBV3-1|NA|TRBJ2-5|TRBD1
TGTGCCAGCAGCCATACAGGGGACCCCCAAGAGACCCAGTACTTC
CASSHTGDPQETQYF
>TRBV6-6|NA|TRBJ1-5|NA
TGTGCCAGCAGTTACAATGAATTGGAACACAGGGTTCAAGATAGCAATCAGCCCCAGCATTTT
CASSYNELEHRVQDSNQPQHF
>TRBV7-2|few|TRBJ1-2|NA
TGTGCCCCGGAGGTGGCAGGGGTAGATGGCTACACCTTC
CAPEVAGVDGYTF
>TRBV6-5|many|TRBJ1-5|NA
TGTGCCAGGGTTAATGGCAATCAGCCCCAGCATTTT
CARVNGNQPQHF
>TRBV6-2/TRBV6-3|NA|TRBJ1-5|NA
TGTGCCAGCAGTTTGACATACCGTAACAATCAGCCCCAGCATTTT
CASSLTYRNNQPQHF
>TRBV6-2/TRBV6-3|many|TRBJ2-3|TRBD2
TGTGCCAGCAGTAGCGGGGGGGCCACAGATACGCAGTATTTT
CASSSGGATDTQYF
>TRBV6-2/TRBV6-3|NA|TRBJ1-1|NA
TGTGCCAGCAGTCCTCGGGACATAAGTCGGAACACTGAAGCTTTCTTT
CASSPRDISRNTEAFF
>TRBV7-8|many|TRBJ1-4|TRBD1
TGTGCCAGCAGCTTAGAGGGACAGTCAAATGAAAAACTGTTTTTT
CASSLEGQSNEKLFF
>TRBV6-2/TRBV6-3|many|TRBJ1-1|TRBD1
TGTGCCAGCAGTTCCGGGACAGGTTTGAACACTGAAGCTTTCTTT
CASSSGTGLNTEAFF
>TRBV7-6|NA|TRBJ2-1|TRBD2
TGTGCCAGCAACCCCGTTGCGGGGGGGTCCTACAATGAGCAGTTCTTC
CASNPVAGGSYNEQFF
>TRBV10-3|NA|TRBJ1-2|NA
TGTGCCATCAGGGACATGGATAGCTACACCTTC
CAIRDMDSYTF
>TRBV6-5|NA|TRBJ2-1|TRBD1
TGTGCCAGCAGATCCGGGACAGGGGTTATCTACAATGAGCAGTTCTTC
CASRSGTGVIYNEQFF